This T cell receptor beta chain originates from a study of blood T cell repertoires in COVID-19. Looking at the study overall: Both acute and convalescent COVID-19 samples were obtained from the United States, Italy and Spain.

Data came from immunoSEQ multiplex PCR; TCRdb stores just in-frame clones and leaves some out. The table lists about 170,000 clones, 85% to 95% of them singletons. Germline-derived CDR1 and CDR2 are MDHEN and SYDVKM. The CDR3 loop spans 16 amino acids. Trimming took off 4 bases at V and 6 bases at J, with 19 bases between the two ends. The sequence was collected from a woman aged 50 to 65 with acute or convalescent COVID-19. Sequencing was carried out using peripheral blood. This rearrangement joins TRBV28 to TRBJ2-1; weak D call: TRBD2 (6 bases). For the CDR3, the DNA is TGTGCCAGCAGTTCAATTATCGCCGGGACTTTCAATGAGCAGTTCTTC. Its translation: CASSSIIAGTFNEQFF.